This T cell receptor beta chain was retrieved from a study of beta chain features in type 1 diabetes. Study findings and constraints: All four CD4+ subsets of Type 1 diabetes patients contained TCRB CDR3s that were moderately but significantly shorter.

V shed 0 bases, J shed 4 bases, and the junction held 11 bases outside the gene matches. The length of the CDR3 is 17 residues. Germline V lookup: CDR1 SGDLS, CDR2 YYNGEE. As for this clone: Its antigen is as yet unknown.

The authors reverse transcribed all of the isolated RNA, so sequencing captured expressed TCRB transcripts. Only in-frame clones appear in the TCRdb table, and some are missing; sequencing was by immunoSEQ multiplex PCR. The sample carries 600,000 to 750,000 clones, around 12% recorded once. The rearrangement links TRBV9 to TRBJ1-2; TRBD1 matches at 8 bases. This clonotype was sampled from a young man with type 1 diabetes. Sequenced sample: naive CD4+ T cells from blood. CDR3 coding DNA: TGTGCCAGCAGCGTAGAAGCCCGCGGGACAGGTGTCTATGGCTACACCTTC. It yields the protein CASSVEARGTGVYGYTF.